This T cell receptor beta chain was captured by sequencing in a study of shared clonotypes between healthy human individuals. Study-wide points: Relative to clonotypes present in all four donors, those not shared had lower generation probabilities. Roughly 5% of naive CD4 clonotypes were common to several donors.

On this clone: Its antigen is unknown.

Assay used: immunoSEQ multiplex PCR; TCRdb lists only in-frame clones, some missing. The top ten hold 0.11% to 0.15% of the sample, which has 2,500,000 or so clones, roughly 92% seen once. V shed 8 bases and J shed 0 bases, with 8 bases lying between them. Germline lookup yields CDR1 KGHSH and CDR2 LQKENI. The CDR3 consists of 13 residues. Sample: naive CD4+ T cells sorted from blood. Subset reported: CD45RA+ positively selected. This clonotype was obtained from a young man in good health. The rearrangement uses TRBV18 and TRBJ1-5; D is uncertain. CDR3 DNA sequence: TGTGCCAGCGCATTATTTAGCAATCAGCCCCAGCATTTT. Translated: CASALFSNQPQHF.